What follows are 17 T cell receptor beta chains derived from one specimen sequenced in a study of blood T cell repertoires in COVID-19. The method was immunoSEQ multiplex PCR; TCRdb's version includes in-frame clones alone and lacks a portion of them. The repertoire holds tens of thousands of clones, with 70% to 90% as singletons. Sequenced: peripheral blood. Receptors originate from a human donor in a cohort sampled during active COVID-19.

The rearrangement uses TRBV7-9 and TRBJ1-5; possibly TRBD1 for D (5 bases). The V gene lost 7 bases and the J gene lost 5 bases, with 15 bases spanning the gap. This CDR3 spans 14 amino acids. Germline V gene sequence: CDR1 SEHNR, CDR2 FQNEAQ (reference sequence). The CDR3, as DNA: TGTGCCAGCACCGATGGGGGAGGGGATCAGCCCCAGCATTTT. Its translation is CASTDGGGDQPQHF.

V usage is TRBV6-1 and J usage is TRBJ1-1, with a possible D match to TRBD1 (5 bases). CDR1 is MNHNS and CDR2 is SASEGT in the germline V gene. The V end was cut by 3 bases, the J end by 0 bases, with 8 bases between. The CDR3 runs 14 residues. DNA for the CDR3: TGTGCCAGCAGTGAGCAGGGTATGAACACTGAAGCTTTCTTT. Translated, it gives CASSEQGMNTEAFF.

This chain links TRBV27 with TRBJ1-3; D not resolved. Trimming left V 9 bases short and J 0 bases short, with 12 bases between. The germline V gene encodes CDR1 MNHEY and CDR2 SMNVEV (reference sequence). The CDR3 is 14 residues long. The CDR3 protein is CASKTGFSGNTIYF. For the CDR3, the DNA is TGTGCCAGTAAGACGGGTTTCTCTGGAAACACCATATATTTT.

Here the CDR3 reads CASSTAGTSGLPPRYF. The CDR3, as DNA: TGTGCCAGCAGCACCGCCGGGACTAGCGGGCTTCCCCCACGGTATTTT. The rearrangement links TRBV7-2 to TRBJ2-3; 12 bases match TRBD2. Germline V gene lookup returns CDR1 SGHTA and CDR2 FQGNSA. CDR3 length: 16 residues. V was pared by 5 bases and J by 14 bases, with 17 bases of the junction left unmatched.

J is TRBJ1-6 and V is TRBV6-1, with TRBD1 matching 9 bases. The CDR3 contains 20 residues. The junction had 13 bases not matched to a gene; V was cut back by 4 bases and J by 0 bases. Germline V gene sequence: CDR1 MNHNS, CDR2 SASEGT. The CDR3 DNA reads TGTGCCAGCAGTGCTTACCCCGGACAGGGGACCAGCTCCTATAATTCACCCCTCCACTTT. This encodes CASSAYPGQGTSSYNSPLHF.

V usage is TRBV20-1 and J usage is TRBJ2-1; D not certain. Germline V CDR1 and CDR2: DFQATT, SNEGSKA (reference sequence). V lost 6 bases, J lost 4 bases, and 7 bases lay in between. This CDR3 is built from 11 residues. The CDR3 nucleotides read TGCAGTGCCCCGGTGTACAATGAGCAGTTCTTC. Encoded protein: CSAPVYNEQFF.

This chain joins TRBV27 and TRBJ2-7, with 9 nucleotides matching TRBD1. Looked up from germline, CDR1 is MNHEY and CDR2 is SMNVEV (reference sequence). The CDR3 sequence is 17 residues long. The junction had 19 bases not matched to a gene; V was cut back by 6 bases and J by 7 bases. The CDR3 spells CASRLRGQGFNEGEQYV. The DNA of the CDR3 is TGTGCCAGCAGACTGCGGGGACAGGGTTTTAATGAGGGAGAGCAGTACGTC.

V gene TRBV6-2 or TRBV6-3 combines with J gene TRBJ2-7; a weak D match, TRBD2 (6 bases). V gave up 6 bases and J gave up 3 bases, with 15 bases separating them. CDR1 and CDR2 from the germline V gene are MNHEY and SVGEGT. The CDR3 has 14 residues. The CDR3, as DNA: TGTGCCAGCAGCGCCGAGGGAGGCAACTACGAGCAGTACGTC. The encoded protein is CASSAEGGNYEQYV.

V and J are TRBV3-1 (or the pseudogene TRBV3-2) and TRBJ2-7; TRBD2 agrees at 10 bases. CDR1 is LGHDT and CDR2 is YNNKEL in the germline V gene (reference sequence). The CDR3 has 16 residues. J was trimmed by 6 bases and V by 1 base; bases with no gene match: 9. CDR3 sequence reads: CASSQGVPSGSGEQYV. CDR3 nucleotide sequence: TGTGCCAGCAGCCAAGGTGTCCCTAGCGGGAGTGGCGAGCAGTACGTC.

The DNA of the CDR3 is TGTGCCAGCAGCCCCGGACAGGCTTACGAGCAGTACGTC. Protein sequence: CASSPGQAYEQYV. The chain recombines TRBV14 with TRBJ2-7, with 7 bases identical to TRBD1. Germline V gene sequence: CDR1 SGHDN, CDR2 FVKESK. V was clipped by 4 bases and J by 4 bases; unmatched bases: 4. This CDR3 is built from 13 residues.

The chain carries TRBV19 and TRBJ2-1, with 9 bases identical to TRBD1. Germline V gene sequence: CDR1 LNHDA, CDR2 SQIVND (reference sequence). The CDR3 is 13 amino acids. The junction had 2 bases not matched to a gene; V was cut back by 4 bases and J by 7 bases. CDR3 residues: CASSTTGGNEQFF. The CDR3 region has the DNA TGTGCCAGTAGTACGACAGGGGGGAATGAGCAGTTCTTC. Filled out from reference TRBV19 and TRBJ2-1, the complete variable domain reads DGGITQSPKYLFRKEGQNVTLSCEQNLNHDAMYWYRQDPGQGLRLIYYSQIVNDFQKGDIAEGYSVSREKKESFPLTVTSAQKNPTAFYLCASSTTGGNEQFFGPGTRLTVL.

The genes are TRBV2 and TRBJ2-2, with 8 bases matching TRBD1. With 5 bases clipped from V and 3 bases from J, the junction kept 5 bases outside the gene matches. The CDR3 consists of 15 residues. The germline CDR1 and CDR2 sequences are SNHLY and FYNNEI. Here the CDR3 reads CASSTGQGYTGELFF. Here the CDR3 DNA reads TGTGCCAGCAGTACTGGACAGGGATACACCGGGGAGCTGTTTTTT.

This clone occurred once. The chain joins TRBV9 to TRBJ1-3; 7 bases match TRBD1. V trimming: 4 bases; J trimming: 4 bases; junction bases outside the gene matches: 2. There are 13 residues in the CDR3. The germline V gene encodes CDR1 SGDLS and CDR2 YYNGEE. CDR3 loop: CASSRTGGNTIYF. The CDR3 coding sequence is TGTGCCAGCAGCCGGACAGGAGGAAACACCATATATTTT.

J is TRBJ1-1 and V is TRBV13; D is perhaps TRBD1 (5 bases). From germline, CDR1 is PRHDT and CDR2 FYEKMQ (reference sequence). V was trimmed by 0 bases and J by 0 bases, leaving 11 bases between them. This CDR3 is built from 16 residues. CDR3 DNA sequence: TGTGCCAGCAGCTTAGGCTTCAAGGGGCTGAACACTGAAGCTTTCTTT. Its protein is CASSLGFKGLNTEAFF.

This sequence joins TRBV19 and TRBJ2-2; unclear D gene. V was shortened by 1 base and J by 1 base, with 7 bases between the two germline ends. This CDR3 is 15 amino acids long. CDR1 LNHDA and CDR2 SQIVND come from the germline V gene (reference sequence). Written as DNA, the CDR3 is TGTGCCAGTAGTATAGTTAACAGGAACACCGGGGAGCTGTTTTTT. Amino acid sequence: CASSIVNRNTGELFF.

The chain combines TRBV5-6 with TRBJ1-5, with 9 bases aligning to TRBD1. CDR3 length: 15 residues. The germline CDR1 and CDR2 sequences are SGHDT and YYEEEE. J was trimmed by 7 bases and V by 3 bases; bases with no gene match: 8. CDR3 nucleotide sequence: TGTGCCAGCAGCTCCGGGACAGGGAGGGGGCAGCCCCAGCATTTT. It specifies CASSSGTGRGQPQHF. Variable domain in full (rest from reference TRBV5-6 and TRBJ1-5): DAGVTQSPTHLIKTRGQQVTLRCSPKSGHDTVSWYQQALGQGPQFIFQYYEEEERQRGNFPDRFSGHQFPNYSSELNVNALLLGDSALYLCASSSGTGRGQPQHFGDGTRLSIL.

The chain recombines TRBV29-1 with TRBJ1-1; D may be TRBD1 (5 bases). Germline-derived CDR1 and CDR2 are SQVTM and ANQGSEA. V shed 6 bases and J shed 3 bases, with 11 bases lying between them. The CDR3 runs 12 residues. The CDR3 DNA reads as TGCAGCGTGAATCGGGGGGACACTGAAGCTTTCTTT. As protein: CSVNRGDTEAFF.